These T cell receptor beta chains were read from a single sample in a study of OX40 agonist ivuxolimab in advanced cancers. Sequenced by immunoSEQ multiplex PCR; TCRdb stores in-frame clones only, minus some. The sample lists 79,000 or so clones, less than 95% occurring once. Sequenced here: CD4+ or CD8+ T cells sorted from blood, sampled in a trial of the OX40 agonist ivuxolimab. The origin of the receptors is an adult with an advanced solid tumor such as melanoma, head and neck, liver or kidney cancer. CDR3s include the opening cysteine and the closing phenylalanine or tryptophan. Fields, in order: V gene, D gene, J gene, clone size, CDR3 protein, CDR3 DNA. D genes are given only for firm matches. Size is stated for part of the rows, as once, few or many counts, or as a class when the clone is expanded.

TRBV30	NA	TRBJ1-1	NA	CAWHRFFKAFF	TGTGCCTGGCACAGGTTTTTTAAAGCTTTCTTT
TRBV5-1	NA	TRBJ2-1	NA	CASSPSRGSLSYNEQFF	TGCGCCAGCAGCCCCAGCCGGGGTTCCCTCTCCTACAATGAGCAGTTCTTC
TRBV11-2	NA	TRBJ2-7	NA	CASSFGPTSISYEQYF	TGTGCCAGCAGCTTCGGGCCCACCTCTATATCCTACGAGCAGTACTTC
TRBV18	NA	TRBJ1-6	once	CASSPTNSPLHF	TGTGCCAGCTCACCAACTAATTCACCCCTCCACTTT
TRBV28	TRBD1	TRBJ2-1	NA	CASSAPRGRYNEQFF	TGTGCCAGCAGCGCCCCAAGGGGGCGGTACAATGAGCAGTTCTTC
TRBV11-2	NA	TRBJ1-1	NA	CASSLGAAENTEAFF	TGTGCCAGCAGCTTAGGGGCAGCCGAGAACACTGAAGCTTTCTTT
TRBV5-1	TRBD1	TRBJ2-1	NA	CASRVGTESYNEQFF	TGCGCCAGCAGGGTGGGGACAGAATCCTACAATGAGCAGTTCTTC
TRBV7-3	NA	TRBJ2-2	NA	CASSLRGQNTGELFF	TGTGCCAGCAGCTTAAGGGGACAGAACACCGGGGAGCTGTTTTTT
TRBV10-3	NA	TRBJ2-1	NA	CAISGTINNEQFF	TGTGCCATCAGTGGGACCATAAACAATGAGCAGTTCTTC
TRBV7-8	NA	TRBJ1-2	NA	CASSQYRVPPAYGYTF	TGTGCCAGCAGCCAGTACAGGGTCCCTCCCGCCTATGGCTACACCTTC
TRBV7-8	NA	TRBJ1-5	NA	CASSLDWGAGQPQHF	TGTGCCAGCAGCTTAGATTGGGGCGCAGGCCAGCCCCAGCATTTT
TRBV7-2	NA	TRBJ2-7	NA	CASSPPNSRYEQYF	TGTGCCAGCAGCCCCCCCAATAGTCGCTACGAGCAGTACTTC
TRBV14	TRBD2	TRBJ2-7	NA	CASSQALAGGLEQYF	TGTGCCAGCAGCCAAGCACTAGCGGGGGGGCTCGAGCAGTACTTC
TRBV29-1	NA	TRBJ2-1	few	CSVVAVLDEQFF	TGCAGCGTTGTCGCAGTATTGGATGAGCAGTTCTTC
TRBV30	TRBD2	TRBJ2-5	NA	CAWSVVGGGETQYF	TGTGCCTGGAGTGTAGTCGGCGGGGGGGAGACCCAGTACTTC
TRBV25-1	TRBD2	TRBJ2-1	once	CASSASGRPHNEQFF	TGTGCCAGCAGTGCGAGCGGGAGGCCGCACAATGAGCAGTTCTTC
TRBV30	NA	TRBJ1-2	NA	CAWSVQVNYGYTF	TGTGCCTGGAGTGTACAAGTTAACTATGGCTACACCTTC
TRBV7-2	NA	TRBJ2-2	few	CASSKGVDTGELFF	TGTGCCAGCAGCAAAGGGGTCGACACCGGGGAGCTGTTTTTT
TRBV2	TRBD2	TRBJ2-1	NA	CASSVWTRSSYNEQFF	TGTGCCAGCAGTGTTTGGACTAGGAGCTCCTACAATGAGCAGTTCTTC
TRBV10-3	TRBD1	TRBJ1-2	NA	CAAGTGRDGYTF	TGTGCCGCGGGGACAGGGAGAGATGGCTACACCTTC